This T cell receptor (beta chain) was retrieved from a study of cytomegalovirus exposure and HLA in healthy donors. Findings and caveats of the study: Rare sequences made up most TCRs, while some public TCRs were found in many donors. Cytomegalovirus status, reportedly, was diagnosed with high specificity and sensitivity by the classifier. There were a few CMV-associated chains whose specificity for CMV antigens was confirmed in vitro.

J was trimmed by 9 bases and V by 5 bases; bases with no gene match: 19. Germline assignment: CDR1 LNHNV and CDR2 YYDKDF (reference sequence). CDR3 length: 17 amino acids. A remark on this clone: Its antigen is currently unknown.

Assay: immunoSEQ multiplex PCR; the TCRdb copy retains only in-frame clones and omits some. The sample carries approximately 59,000 clones, approximately 92% recorded once. The sequenced sample consisted of PBMCs. This sequence joins TRBV15 and TRBJ1-3; 7 bases fit TRBD1. The clonotype was recovered from a young man in good health and CMV-seropositive. The CDR3 region is CATSPTIGQDRWATIYF. DNA for the CDR3: TGTGCCACCAGCCCTACTATAGGACAGGACCGTTGGGCCACCATATATTTT.